The 9 T cell receptor beta chains given below trace back to one sample, sequenced in a study of cytomegalovirus exposure and HLA in healthy donors. Vbeta (60) and Jbeta (13) primers were used in the PCR. The assay was immunoSEQ multiplex PCR, and TCRdb's table has in-frame clones only and misses some. This table has over 150,000 clones, less than 85% appearing once. Source material: PBMCs. Receptor source: a man aged 35-49 years in good health and CMV-seronegative.

The gene calls are TRBV5-4 and TRBJ1-2, with a tentative D call TRBD1 (6 bases). Germline assignment: CDR1 SGHNT and CDR2 YYREEE (reference sequence). The CDR3 consists of 13 residues. V was cut by 5 bases and J by 4 bases, with 12 bases left in between. The CDR3 loop is CASSYYRAYGYTF. In DNA form, the CDR3 reads TGTGCCAGCAGTTACTACAGGGCCTATGGCTACACCTTC.

J is TRBJ2-2 and V is TRBV7-9; D possibly corresponds to TRBD2 (6 bases). CDR1 and CDR2 (germline): SEHNR, FQNEAQ (reference sequence). The CDR3 length is 12 residues. Trimming cost V 4 bases and J 6 bases, with 6 bases left between them. As DNA, the CDR3 is TGTGCCAGCAGCTCGGGAGCCGGGGAGCTGTTTTTT. Its translation: CASSSGAGELFF.

The CDR3 region is CASSLGRGGSYGYTF. The CDR3 DNA follows: TGTGCCAGCAGCTTAGGCAGGGGTGGGTCCTATGGCTACACCTTC. The chain is built from TRBV7-9 and TRBJ1-2, with D maybe TRBD1 (6 bases). From germline, CDR1 is SEHNR and CDR2 FQNEAQ (reference sequence). The CDR3 loop spans 15 amino acids. V was pared by 1 base and J by 4 bases, with 13 bases between.

This clone was recorded many times. The chain links TRBV18 to TRBJ1-1; TRBD1 matches at 8 bases. The junction had 5 bases not matched to a gene; V was cut back by 4 bases and J by 1 base. CDR3 length: 15 amino acids. In germline, CDR1 is KGHSH, CDR2 LQKENI. The CDR3 DNA follows: TGTGCCAGCTCACGGACAGGGACGTCGAACACTGAAGCTTTCTTT. Translation: CASSRTGTSNTEAFF.

The chain carries TRBV6-1 and TRBJ2-5; 10 bases line up with TRBD2. The CDR3 is made up of 15 amino acids. Unmatched junction bases numbered 2, after V lost 0 bases and J lost 4 bases. Germline V CDR1 and CDR2: MNHNS, SASEGT. The CDR3 region has the DNA TGTGCCAGCAGTGAAGCTAGCGGGGGGCCAGAGACCCAGTACTTC. Residues: CASSEASGGPETQYF.

This clone was seen only a few times. The chain recombines TRBV6-1 with TRBJ1-2; D call uncertain. V dropped 4 bases and J dropped 4 bases, with 10 bases sitting between them. The length of the CDR3 is 13 residues. Germline V gene data show CDR1 as MNHNS and CDR2 as SASEGT. CDR3 residues: CASSADIIYGYTF. The CDR3 DNA reads as TGTGCCAGCAGTGCAGACATAATCTATGGCTACACCTTC.

The table lists this clone with a few counts. The V gene is TRBV7-9, the J gene TRBJ1-2; D not certain. V was pared by 1 base and J by 8 bases, with 11 bases between. CDR1 SEHNR and CDR2 FQNEAQ come from the germline V gene (reference sequence). CDR3 length equals 13 residues. DNA of the CDR3: TGTGCCAGCAGCTTAGAAACGGGTCACGGCTACACCTTC. This sequence encodes CASSLETGHGYTF.

This clone has more than one count but fewer than ten. The chain employs TRBV5-6 and TRBJ2-1; TRBD2 matches 11 bases. After removal of 4 bases from V and 6 bases from J, the junction contained 6 bases not matched to a gene. The CDR3 totals 15 residues. Germline lookup yields CDR1 SGHDT and CDR2 YYEEEE. The CDR3 DNA follows: TGTGCCAGCAGCCGAACAGGGACTAGCGGCAATGAGCAGTTCTTC. Protein sequence: CASSRTGTSGNEQFF.

This chain joins TRBV27 and TRBJ2-6; 9 nucleotides agree with TRBD1. CDR3 length equals 18 residues. Germline lookup yields CDR1 MNHEY and CDR2 SMNVEV (reference sequence). Losses at the gene ends were 6 bases for V and 0 bases for J; bases not matched to a gene: 9. This CDR3 is CASRIGTGIPSGANVLTF. CDR3 in DNA: TGTGCCAGCAGAATCGGGACAGGGATCCCCTCTGGGGCCAACGTCCTGACTTTC.